Included here is one TCR beta chain sequence, with context. The germline V gene has CDR1 LNHDA and CDR2 SQIVND (reference sequence). The CDR3 is 14 residues long. V lost 3 bases and J 5 bases, leaving 13 bases between the germline ends. This sample is drawn from a study of response to subunit inactivated influenza vaccine. TCRdb analysed the RT-PCR reads with MiXCR anew, one entry per CDR3 protein. The top ten clones hold roughly 11% of a sample with more than 500,000 distinct CDR3 sequences, about 10% of them seen once. These same records also appear under a second study, on T cells expressing NK-cell markers. This second study notes: For TCR beta, cDNA was produced by 5'RACE template switching with UMIs. There were a handful of donors in whom these clonotypes also led the CD3+CD56-NKG2C+ fraction.

This receptor was obtained from a man between 50 and 59 years old who received an inactivated influenza vaccine. The material sequenced was PBMCs from blood, taken on the day of vaccination. The rearrangement joins TRBV19 to TRBJ2-5, with a tentative D call TRBD1 (7 bases). The CDR3 DNA is TGTGCCAGTAGTATCGCGACAGGGAGGGAGACCCAGTACTTC. The encoded protein is CASSIATGRETQYF.